This is a list of T cell receptor beta chains from one sample in a study of identical twins. TCRdb passed the 5' RACE reads through MiXCR, listing each CDR3 protein once. The data hold about 720,000 distinct CDR3 sequences, with approximately 9% observed a single time. These data are also associated with another study on yellow fever vaccine responses in identical twins.

Sequencing was done on a sample of PBMCs. The origin of the receptors is a woman between 18 and 29 years old in good health. Both conserved end residues are trimmed from each CDR3. The D gene is left open where the match is weak.

11 | TRBJ2-7 | TRBV27 | - | ASSQAIPYEQY
13 | TRBJ2-1 | TRBV5-1 | - | ASSLSAGTYNEQF
13 | TRBJ2-1 | TRBV7-2 | TRBD1 | ASSLRDRGMGEQF
14 | TRBJ2-7 | TRBV20-1 | - | SARSGSGPTSYEQY
13 | TRBJ2-2 | TRBV29-1 | TRBD1 | SVEGGDRNTGELF
12 | TRBJ2-1 | TRBV19 | TRBD2 | ASTLAGVGYEQF
16 | TRBJ2-3 | TRBV6-2/TRBV6-3 | TRBD2 | ASSYSRTSGARTDTQY
11 | TRBJ2-5 | TRBV15 | - | ATSRDLVETQY
14 | TRBJ2-5 | TRBV21-1 | - | ASSRGVAGVWETQY
10 | TRBJ1-2 | TRBV12-3/TRBV12-4 | TRBD1 | ASSGQGFGYT
14 | TRBJ2-2 | TRBV27 | - | ASSNERGYPAGELF
16 | TRBJ2-2 | TRBV3-1 | - | ASSEGAIAGYSAGELF
14 | TRBJ2-1 | TRBV14 | TRBD2 | ASSQVRLAEYNEQF
11 | TRBJ2-2 | TRBV3-1 | - | ASSQDFTGELF
11 | TRBJ1-2 | TRBV3-1 | TRBD1 | ASSQDRGSGYT
12 | TRBJ2-1 | TRBV7-2 | - | ATSDSLTYNEQF
13 | TRBJ2-3 | TRBV5-1 | - | ASSLVASSTDTQY
14 | TRBJ2-7 | TRBV28 | TRBD2 | ASSPPGLAGGSEKY
13 | TRBJ2-5 | TRBV10-3 | - | AISESPRGQETQY
17 | TRBJ2-3 | TRBV2 | TRBD1 | TSSFSKGQGHRRTDTQY
9 | TRBJ2-7 | TRBV30 | - | AWSALYEQY
11 | TRBJ1-6 | TRBV2 | - | ASIVTENSPLH
14 | TRBJ1-3 | TRBV11-2 | - | ASSHLRRDERNTIY
18 | TRBJ2-3 | TRBV5-4 | TRBD2 | ASSLAAPGLAGGGADTQY
13 | TRBJ1-6 | TRBV13 | - | ASSLAELSVTALH
14 | TRBJ1-1 | TRBV7-3 | - | ASSLRAGATNTEAF
15 | TRBJ2-2 | TRBV20-1 | TRBD2 | SATWTSGRANTGELF
16 | TRBJ2-5 | TRBV27 | - | ASSLDFTHTQGQETQY
13 | TRBJ2-1 | TRBV27 | TRBD1 | ASSDRGRSSNEQF
12 | TRBJ2-3 | TRBV20-1 | TRBD1 | SAGWDRRTDTQY
13 | TRBJ2-3 | TRBV6-5 | TRBD1 | ASSYGDSSTDTQY
11 | TRBJ2-1 | TRBV9 | - | ASSASGGLEQF
12 | TRBJ2-3 | TRBV7-2 | - | ASSLLQGKDTQY
14 | TRBJ1-2 | TRBV12-3/TRBV12-4 | - | ASSLWDDRRRPGYT
12 | TRBJ2-5 | TRBV20-1 | - | SASPSGGQETQY
14 | TRBJ2-1 | TRBV9 | - | ASSVFWGGTCNEQF
10 | TRBJ1-1 | TRBV29-1 | TRBD1 | SVGQGGTEAF
12 | TRBJ2-5 | TRBV3-1 | - | ASSQGGQGLTQY
12 | TRBJ2-3 | TRBV29-1 | TRBD1 | SFPGQGNTDTQY
10 | TRBJ2-1 | TRBV6-2/TRBV6-3 | - | ASSFSYNEQF
12 | TRBJ2-7 | TRBV12-3/TRBV12-4 | TRBD2 | ASRRGLAGGEQY
14 | TRBJ2-7 | TRBV5-6 | TRBD2 | ASTTKTSGYSYEQY
13 | TRBJ1-1 | TRBV5-1 | - | ASSLLAGSSTEAF
16 | TRBJ2-1 | TRBV3-1 | TRBD2 | ASSQRGRTSGGAPEQF
12 | TRBJ2-1 | TRBV5-1 | TRBD1 | ASSSGTGVNEQF
12 | TRBJ1-1 | TRBV4-3 | - | ASSLGLLVTEAF
13 | TRBJ2-7 | TRBV5-5 | TRBD1 | ASSLARTGGNEQY
13 | TRBJ2-7 | TRBV7-2 | - | ASSLGLGGGYEQY
12 | TRBJ2-2 | TRBV29-1 | - | SAQGLSFTGELF
12 | TRBJ2-7 | TRBV27 | TRBD2 | ASRRLAGIHEQY
13 | TRBJ2-4 | TRBV20-1 | TRBD1 | SASPRTGGSNIQY
14 | TRBJ2-7 | TRBV12-3/TRBV12-4 | TRBD2 | ASSPPSGTRDYEQY
13 | TRBJ2-3 | TRBV24-1 | TRBD2 | ATSDAGLSTDTQY
14 | TRBJ1-1 | TRBV20-1 | - | SARAGTYERNTEAF
11 | TRBJ2-7 | TRBV20-1 | - | SARNPEGYEQY